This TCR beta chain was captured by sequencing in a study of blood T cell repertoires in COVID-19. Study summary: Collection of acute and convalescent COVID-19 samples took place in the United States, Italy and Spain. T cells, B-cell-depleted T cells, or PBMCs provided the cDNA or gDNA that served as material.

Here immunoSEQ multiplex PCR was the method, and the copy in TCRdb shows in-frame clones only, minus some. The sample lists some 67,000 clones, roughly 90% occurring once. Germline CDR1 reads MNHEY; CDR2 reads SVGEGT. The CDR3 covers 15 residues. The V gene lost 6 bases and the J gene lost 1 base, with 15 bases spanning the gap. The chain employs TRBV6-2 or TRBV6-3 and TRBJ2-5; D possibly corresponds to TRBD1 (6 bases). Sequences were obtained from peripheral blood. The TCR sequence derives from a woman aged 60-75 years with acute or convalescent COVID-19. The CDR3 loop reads CASSNSRGTQETQYF. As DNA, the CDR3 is TGTGCCAGCAGCAATTCCAGGGGAACCCAAGAGACCCAGTACTTC.